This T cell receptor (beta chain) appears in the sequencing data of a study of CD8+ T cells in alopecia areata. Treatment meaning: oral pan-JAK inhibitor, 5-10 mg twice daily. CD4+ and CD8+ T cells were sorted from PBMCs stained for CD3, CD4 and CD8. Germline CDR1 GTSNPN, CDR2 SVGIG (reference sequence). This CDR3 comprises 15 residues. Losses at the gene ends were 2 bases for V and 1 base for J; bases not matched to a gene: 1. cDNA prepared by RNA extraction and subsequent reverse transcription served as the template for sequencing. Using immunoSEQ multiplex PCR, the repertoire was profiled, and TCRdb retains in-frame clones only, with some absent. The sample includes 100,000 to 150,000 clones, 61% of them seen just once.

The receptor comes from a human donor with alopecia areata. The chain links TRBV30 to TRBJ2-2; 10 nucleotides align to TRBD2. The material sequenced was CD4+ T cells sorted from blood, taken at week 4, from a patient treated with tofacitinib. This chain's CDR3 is CAWSRTSGNTGELFF. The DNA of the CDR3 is TGTGCCTGGAGTCGGACTAGCGGGAACACCGGGGAGCTGTTTTTT.